The 2 T cell receptor beta chains listed next were all sequenced from one sample in a study of tissue T cells after allogeneic stem cell transplantation. Time point indicated: mouse harvest day 14 after allogeneic transplant. Mouse grafts combined 10^7 T-cell-depleted bone marrow cells with 10^6 splenic CD5+ T cells. Method: immunoSEQ multiplex PCR; TCRdb's copy keeps in-frame clones and lacks some. The sample holds roughly 6,000 clones, about half seen once. The sample consisted of gut tissue. All receptors derive from a female BALB/c mouse given C57BL/6 T cells with graft-versus-host disease after an allogeneic hematopoietic cell transplant.

About this clone itself: The gene symbols are mouse symbols. The read halts 1 residue ahead of the CDR3 end, with the missing end drawn from the germline J gene. V and J are TRBV29 and TRBJ1-6; the D is unclear. TRBJ1-6 is placed among ORFs of uncertain function. CDR1 and CDR2 from the germline V gene are MSHET and SYDVDS. Trimming took 4 bases from V and 7 from J, leaving 5 bases between them. This CDR3 has 12 residues. The CDR3 bases that were read are TGTGCTAGCAGTTCTGGGAATTCGCCCCTCTAC. It codes for CASSSGNSPLY. The complete CDR3 sequence is CASSSGNSPLYF.

A note on this clone: Germline and genes: mouse. The sequence runs out 1 residue before the end of the CDR3; the remainder is reconstructed from the germline J gene. The chain couples TRBV12-2 to TRBJ1-4, with TRBD1 as a possible D gene (5 bases). This CDR3 is built from 13 residues. Germline V gene lookup returns CDR1 SGHLS and CDR2 HYDKME. Trimming removed 2 bases from V and 4 bases from J, with 7 bases in between. The CDR3 region is CASSRQNNERLFF. CDR3 DNA (partial): TGTGCCAGCTCTCGACAGAACAACGAAAGATTATTT.